This entry concerns a single T cell receptor (beta chain). As yet, its antigen is unknown. Sequencing ends 3 residues short of the CDR3 end; the germline J gene provides the rest. These data come from a study of T cells in women clearing cervical HPV infection. At the level of the study: Case blood drawn at lesion detection; control blood after infection cleared.

This CDR3 comprises 15 residues. Per the germline V gene, CDR1 is SGHTA and CDR2 is FQGNSA. Profiling relied on immunoSEQ multiplex PCR, and the TCRdb table lists in-frame clones only, not all of them. Its table lists about 35,000 clones. Study-level points and caveats: Repertoire richness, not evenness, was significantly elevated in CIN3+ cases versus controls.

This clonotype originated in a woman aged 18-70 years with a cervical HPV16 infection that either progressed to CIN3+ or cleared (not recorded which). The rearrangement uses TRBV7-2 and TRBJ1-4; D remains ambiguous. The sample consisted of blood buffy coat. The chain's CDR3 is CASSLGPGRNSPLFF. The sequenced CDR3 bases are TGTGCCAGCAGCTTAGGTCCAGGAAGGAATTCACCA.